What follows are 9 T cell receptor beta chains derived from one specimen sequenced in a study of regulatory T cells in long-lasting Graves disease. CDR3-region Arm-PCR and iRepertoire HTBI primers produced the TCR beta libraries. TCRdb recomputed calls from the multiplex PCR reads with MiXCR, one row per CDR3 protein. The data contain roughly 430,000 distinct CDR3 sequences, 20% to 25% of them singletons. Time point in this sample: persistent/refractory GD, antithyroid drugs over 5 years with positive TRAb. PBMCs provided the RNA from which the TCR library was made. The starting material was peripheral blood mononuclear cells (PBMCs), obtained when the disease was refractory, from a patient treated with antithyroid drugs. The source of these receptors is a female donor with Graves disease.

This clonotype was counted ten times or more. The rearrangement uses TRBV28 and TRBJ1-2; 7 bases fit TRBD1. J was trimmed by 4 bases and V by 6 bases; bases with no gene match: 8. Germline loops: CDR1 MDHEN, CDR2 SYDVKM. The CDR3 length is 14 residues. Here the CDR3 reads CASRPNDRAYGYTF. Here the CDR3 DNA reads TGTGCCAGCAGACCGAACGACAGGGCCTATGGCTACACCTTC.

This clonotype has more than one count but fewer than ten. The J gene is TRBJ2-2, the V gene TRBV20-1, with 8 bases lining up with TRBD1. Germline CDR1 is DFQATT and CDR2 is SNEGSKA (reference sequence). Losses at the gene ends were 6 bases for V and 6 bases for J; bases not matched to a gene: 9. CDR3 length: 14 amino acids. The CDR3 nucleotides are TGCAGTGCCGGGGCAGGGGGCGCACCCGGGGAGCTGTTTTTT. This translates into CSAGAGGAPGELFF.

This clonotype showed up many times. The chain employs TRBV3-1 and TRBJ2-2, with D perhaps TRBD1 (5 bases). The germline V gene has CDR1 LGHDT and CDR2 YNNKEL (reference sequence). This CDR3 region has 16 residues. Trimming pared 4 bases from V and 1 base from J, leaving 13 bases between. CDR3 bases: TGTGCCAGCAGCCCCTATAGTCAGGGGAACACCGGGGAGCTGTTTTTT. Translation: CASSPYSQGNTGELFF.

Concerning this clonotype itself: Germline is not matched at one junction end, which may reflect a read error. V usage is TRBV28 and J usage is TRBJ1-5; maybe TRBD1 (6 bases). The CDR3 runs 13 residues. The germline V gene encodes CDR1 MDHEN and CDR2 SYDVKM. The DNA for the CDR3 is TGTGCCAGCAGTTTATTAGGGGGTCAGCCCCGGCATTTT. Translated, it gives CASSLLGGQPRHF.

The chain uses TRBV18 and TRBJ2-5, with 9 nucleotides matching TRBD1. From germline, CDR1 is KGHSH and CDR2 LQKENI. The CDR3 is 15 residues long. With V trimmed by 3 bases and J by 1 base, 3 bases remained unmatched. The CDR3 region is CASSPMTGGQETQYF. The CDR3, as DNA: TGTGCCAGCTCACCGATGACAGGGGGCCAAGAGACCCAGTACTTC.

This clonotype was observed a handful of times. Written as DNA, the CDR3 is TGCAGTGCTTTCAAGACGGGACTAGCGGGGAACAATGAGCAGTTCTTC. Amino acids: CSAFKTGLAGNNEQFF. This chain joins TRBV20-1 and TRBJ2-1, with TRBD2 matching 13 bases. Germline assignment: CDR1 DFQATT and CDR2 SNEGSKA (reference sequence). The V and J ends lost 5 bases and 5 bases, in that order; junction bases with no gene match: 9. The CDR3 spans 16 residues.

This clonotype was observed many times. This chain links TRBV2 with TRBJ2-7; D remains unclear. Germline V gene lookup returns CDR1 SNHLY and CDR2 FYNNEI. This CDR3 spans 14 amino acids. The germline V and J ends were trimmed by 7 bases and 0 bases, with 13 bases remaining between them. The chain's CDR3 is CASKFEKTSYEQYF. The CDR3 DNA is TGTGCCAGCAAGTTCGAGAAAACCTCCTACGAGCAGTACTTC.

About this clonotype itself: An end of the junction does not agree with germline; a read error may underlie this. This sequence joins TRBV5-8 and TRBJ2-7; D gene unclear. CDR3 length: 13 amino acids. Germline assignment: CDR1 SGHTS and CDR2 YDEGEE. CDR3 nucleotide sequence: TGCGCCAGCAGCTCCGGTCCTGGCCACGAGCAGTACTTC. Encoded protein: CASSSGPGHEQYF.

This clonotype was found a few times. The chain links TRBV10-3 to TRBJ1-1; 9 bases align to TRBD1. The V and J ends lost 6 bases and 1 base, in that order; junction bases with no gene match: 6. Germline CDR1 and CDR2: ENHRY and SYGVKD. The CDR3 is 15 residues long. In nucleotides, the CDR3 is TGTGCCATCAGACCGACAGGGGGGACGAACACTGAAGCTTTCTTT. It codes for CAIRPTGGTNTEAFF.